This record concerns one TCR beta chain sequence. This clonotype was recorded many times. What antigen it recognizes has not been identified. Base qualities are not at hand, and no much larger clone is one base apart. Library method: RT-PCR. Instrument on record: Illumina HiSeq 2500. TCRdb itself trimmed the public reads at Q25 with fastp, ran MiXCR and retained productive beta chains. Every CDR3 protein is listed once, alongside the most common genes and DNA of its rows. The sample table contains 700,000 to 800,000 distinct CDR3 sequences; only one count was recorded for roughly 18% of them. The ten top clones hold around 9.9% of the sample. CDR1 and CDR2 are drawn from the germline V gene: SGHVS, FQNEAQ. The germline ends are 10 bases apart after V is trimmed by 4 bases and J by 3 bases. The CDR3 measures 14 amino acids from cysteine to phenylalanine. The read is trimmed to its CDR3 DNA, 42 bases read in frame from base 1.

The data stem from a study of response to subunit inactivated influenza vaccine (dated by TCRdb to 2016 to 2018). Regarding the study in general: The study used deep quantitative T cell receptor repertoire profiling to track responses to a trivalent subunit inactivated influenza vaccine.

The research as a whole found: The authors proposed that each seasonal influenza vaccination may bring in only a limited number of new T cells.

The sequences come from PBMCs from blood, collected about 5 days after vaccination. This clonotype was obtained from a man aged 50-59 years who received an inactivated influenza vaccine. Donor details come from another sample of the same person, matched by shared clones. The chain was built from TRBV7-8 and TRBJ2-1; TRBD2 is a weak D gene call, 5 bases matching. The CDR3 protein sequence reads: CASSWTGNYNEQFF. In nucleotide form, the sequence is TGTGCCAGCAGCTGGACCGGGAACTACAATGAGCAGTTCTTC.